A selection of T cell receptor beta chains follows, all from one sample in a study of naive and memory T cell subsets. TCRdb reprocessed the UMI-ligation and nested PCR reads with MiXCR, giving one entry per CDR3 protein. The sample carries around 100,000 distinct CDR3 sequences, about 14% recorded once. Sequencing used naive CD8+ T cells from blood. The receptors here all came from a human donor in good health. CDR3s include the opening cysteine and the closing phenylalanine or tryptophan. The order of the fields is clone size, V gene, J gene, D gene, CDR3 DNA, CDR3 protein. A D gene is named only where the DNA matches it firmly. Clone size is shown for a subset of rows, as once, few, many or a class of expanded clone.

clone size: few; V gene: TRBV30; J gene: TRBJ1-5; D gene: .; CDR3 DNA: TGTGCCTTTTGGGGGGGGGGTAGCAATCAGCCCCAGCATTTT; CDR3 protein: CAFWGGGSNQPQHF
clone size: .; V gene: TRBV14; J gene: TRBJ2-1; D gene: .; CDR3 DNA: TGTGCCAGCGGCCCCTTAGGGGCGGGACTCAACAAAGAGCAGTTCTTC; CDR3 protein: CASGPLGAGLNKEQFF
clone size: few; V gene: TRBV30; J gene: TRBJ1-4; D gene: .; CDR3 DNA: TGTGCCTGGACAGGACCCGGGAATGAAAAACTGTTTTTT; CDR3 protein: CAWTGPGNEKLFF
clone size: many; V gene: TRBV11-2; J gene: TRBJ2-7; D gene: .; CDR3 DNA: TGTGCCAGCAGCTGGTTAGCCTCGTTTGGCAGCGAGCAGTACTTC; CDR3 protein: CASSWLASFGSEQYF
clone size: many; V gene: TRBV7-8; J gene: TRBJ2-1; D gene: .; CDR3 DNA: TGTGCCAGCAGCTTAGGTGGTTCCGGGGTTGGCTACAATGAGCAGTTCTTC; CDR3 protein: CASSLGGSGVGYNEQFF
clone size: few; V gene: TRBV13; J gene: TRBJ2-1; D gene: .; CDR3 DNA: TGTGCCAGCAGCTCGGGACGGGCGAACAATGAGCAGTTCTTC; CDR3 protein: CASSSGRANNEQFF
clone size: few; V gene: TRBV7-9; J gene: TRBJ2-7; D gene: TRBD2; CDR3 DNA: TGTGCCAGCAGCCCCGGACTAGCGGGAGCGGAAGGGTACGAGCAGTACTTC; CDR3 protein: CASSPGLAGAEGYEQYF
clone size: .; V gene: TRBV6-2/TRBV6-3; J gene: TRBJ1-2; D gene: .; CDR3 DNA: TGTGCCAGCAGTTGGACAGAGAACCCAGCCTATGGCTACACCTTC; CDR3 protein: CASSWTENPAYGYTF
clone size: many; V gene: TRBV11-1; J gene: TRBJ1-4; D gene: .; CDR3 DNA: TGTGCCAGCAGCCCTCCCGGCAGGGCGGGAAATGAAAAACTGTTTTTT; CDR3 protein: CASSPPGRAGNEKLFF
clone size: .; V gene: TRBV4-3; J gene: TRBJ2-7; D gene: .; CDR3 DNA: TGCGCCAGCAGCCAAGGGTTTGGTGCTTACGAGCAGTACTTC; CDR3 protein: CASSQGFGAYEQYF
clone size: .; V gene: TRBV20-1; J gene: TRBJ1-6; D gene: TRBD1; CDR3 DNA: TGCAGTATGGGGAGGGGGCTCGGAGAATCACCCCTCCACTTT; CDR3 protein: CSMGRGLGESPLHF
clone size: .; V gene: TRBV3-1; J gene: TRBJ2-5; D gene: .; CDR3 DNA: TGTGCCAGCAGCCAGAAAGACGGAGAAGAGACCCAGTACTTC; CDR3 protein: CASSQKDGEETQYF
clone size: few; V gene: TRBV10-3; J gene: TRBJ2-1; D gene: TRBD2; CDR3 DNA: TGTGCCATCAGTAGACTAGCGGGAGTGAACGTGGATGAGCAGTTCTTC; CDR3 protein: CAISRLAGVNVDEQFF
clone size: few; V gene: TRBV27; J gene: TRBJ2-2; D gene: TRBD2; CDR3 DNA: TGTGCCAGCAGTCTGGGACTAACCCCCGGGGAGCTGTTTTTT; CDR3 protein: CASSLGLTPGELFF
clone size: .; V gene: TRBV13; J gene: TRBJ1-2; D gene: .; CDR3 DNA: TGTGCCAGCAGCTTAAATCCAGGCCGGGACTATGGCTACACCTTC; CDR3 protein: CASSLNPGRDYGYTF
clone size: few; V gene: TRBV4-3; J gene: TRBJ1-1; D gene: .; CDR3 DNA: TGCGCCAGCAGCCAAGCCAGGTTGAACACTGAAGCTTTCTTT; CDR3 protein: CASSQARLNTEAFF
clone size: few; V gene: TRBV4-3; J gene: TRBJ2-7; D gene: .; CDR3 DNA: TGCGCCAGCAGCCAAGATAGGGCGGGGATCTACGAGCAGTACTTC; CDR3 protein: CASSQDRAGIYEQYF
clone size: few; V gene: TRBV4-3; J gene: TRBJ2-1; D gene: .; CDR3 DNA: TGCGCCAGCAGCCAAGTCGTCCTCTCCTACAATGAGCAGTTCTTC; CDR3 protein: CASSQVVLSYNEQFF
clone size: few; V gene: TRBV29-1; J gene: TRBJ2-1; D gene: TRBD2; CDR3 DNA: TGCAGCGTTGGAGGGAGCGGGGGTGAGCAGTTCTTC; CDR3 protein: CSVGGSGGEQFF
clone size: .; V gene: TRBV27; J gene: TRBJ1-5; D gene: .; CDR3 DNA: TGTGCCAGCAGTTTATCCTACAATCAGCCCCAGCATTTT; CDR3 protein: CASSLSYNQPQHF
clone size: many; V gene: TRBV7-8; J gene: TRBJ2-5; D gene: .; CDR3 DNA: TGTGCCAGCAGCTCCCGCGGGGCCCAGACCCAGTACTTC; CDR3 protein: CASSSRGAQTQYF
clone size: many; V gene: TRBV6-6; J gene: TRBJ2-7; D gene: .; CDR3 DNA: TGTGCCAGCAGTCACACCTACGAGCAGTACTTC; CDR3 protein: CASSHTYEQYF
clone size: .; V gene: TRBV27; J gene: TRBJ2-1; D gene: TRBD1; CDR3 DNA: TGTGCCAGCAGTTTCGGACAGGGGGCCTACAATGAGCAGTTCTTC; CDR3 protein: CASSFGQGAYNEQFF
clone size: few; V gene: TRBV2; J gene: TRBJ1-2; D gene: TRBD1; CDR3 DNA: TGTGCCAGCAGGGGACAGGGATCCGTTCATGGCTACACCTTC; CDR3 protein: CASRGQGSVHGYTF
clone size: many; V gene: TRBV12-3/TRBV12-4; J gene: TRBJ1-1; D gene: .; CDR3 DNA: TGTGCCAACAAACTCGGGAACACTGAAGCTTTCTTT; CDR3 protein: CANKLGNTEAFF
clone size: many; V gene: TRBV7-9; J gene: TRBJ2-7; D gene: .; CDR3 DNA: TGTGCCAGCAGCTCAGGGGGAGGGAGGTACGAGCAGTACTTC; CDR3 protein: CASSSGGGRYEQYF
clone size: .; V gene: TRBV7-8; J gene: TRBJ2-7; D gene: TRBD1; CDR3 DNA: TGTGCCATAACGGACAGGGCGAGCGAGCAGTACTTC; CDR3 protein: CAITDRASEQYF
clone size: many; V gene: TRBV20-1; J gene: TRBJ2-5; D gene: .; CDR3 DNA: TGCAGTGCTAGGGAGACCCAGTACTTC; CDR3 protein: CSARETQYF
clone size: .; V gene: TRBV7-2; J gene: TRBJ2-1; D gene: .; CDR3 DNA: TGTGCCAGCAGCTTGCGCCGGGGTGCAGGCTCCTACAATGAGCAGTTCTTC; CDR3 protein: CASSLRRGAGSYNEQFF
clone size: many; V gene: TRBV7-9; J gene: TRBJ2-2; D gene: .; CDR3 DNA: TGTGCCAGCAGCTTAGGCCTGAACACCGGGGAGCTGTTTTTT; CDR3 protein: CASSLGLNTGELFF
clone size: few; V gene: TRBV29-1; J gene: TRBJ2-3; D gene: TRBD2; CDR3 DNA: TGCAGCGTTGTCCACACCTGGGCGGGGGGCCCAGATACGCAGTATTTT; CDR3 protein: CSVVHTWAGGPDTQYF
clone size: .; V gene: TRBV12-3/TRBV12-4; J gene: TRBJ2-1; D gene: TRBD1; CDR3 DNA: TGTGCCAGCATTGGGACAGCCATGGACAATGAGCAGTTCTTC; CDR3 protein: CASIGTAMDNEQFF
clone size: few; V gene: TRBV6-6; J gene: TRBJ2-7; D gene: .; CDR3 DNA: TGTGCCAGCAGTTACTCGGCCGGCTACGAGCAGTACTTC; CDR3 protein: CASSYSAGYEQYF
clone size: few; V gene: TRBV20-1; J gene: TRBJ2-7; D gene: TRBD2; CDR3 DNA: TGCAGTGCTAGAGCCCACAAGTTGGGCGGGGGGAGGTACGAGCAGTACTTC; CDR3 protein: CSARAHKLGGGRYEQYF
clone size: .; V gene: TRBV13; J gene: TRBJ1-3; D gene: .; CDR3 DNA: TGTGCCAGCAGCTTAGCCGTCAGGATGTCTGGAAACACCATATATTTT; CDR3 protein: CASSLAVRMSGNTIYF
clone size: few; V gene: TRBV7-8; J gene: TRBJ2-1; D gene: .; CDR3 DNA: TGTGCCAGCAGCCCTCAGGGGGGGAATGAGCAGTTCTTC; CDR3 protein: CASSPQGGNEQFF
clone size: .; V gene: TRBV5-1; J gene: TRBJ2-3; D gene: .; CDR3 DNA: TGCGCCAGCAGCCAGGGACTGACAATCGATACGCAGTATTTT; CDR3 protein: CASSQGLTIDTQYF
clone size: .; V gene: TRBV6-1; J gene: TRBJ2-7; D gene: .; CDR3 DNA: TGTGCCAGCAGTGACGGGTTCTCCTACGAGCAGTACTTC; CDR3 protein: CASSDGFSYEQYF
clone size: .; V gene: TRBV7-9; J gene: TRBJ2-3; D gene: TRBD2; CDR3 DNA: TGTGCCAGCAGCACAGCGGGGAACACAGATACGCAGTATTTT; CDR3 protein: CASSTAGNTDTQYF
clone size: few; V gene: TRBV7-3; J gene: TRBJ2-3; D gene: .; CDR3 DNA: TGTGCCAGCAGCCAGAATGATGTAGATACGCAGTATTTT; CDR3 protein: CASSQNDVDTQYF
clone size: .; V gene: TRBV4-2; J gene: TRBJ2-3; D gene: .; CDR3 DNA: TGTGCCAGCAGCCAAGTTCTGGATCCTCGGGGCACAGATACGCAGTATTTT; CDR3 protein: CASSQVLDPRGTDTQYF
clone size: .; V gene: TRBV7-2; J gene: TRBJ1-1; D gene: .; CDR3 DNA: TGTGCCAGCAGCTTATTCCCACCCATCACTGAAGCTTTCTTT; CDR3 protein: CASSLFPPITEAFF
clone size: .; V gene: TRBV3-1; J gene: TRBJ2-7; D gene: .; CDR3 DNA: TGTGCCAGCAGCCAAGATTCCGGACAGCCCTACGAGCAGTACTTC; CDR3 protein: CASSQDSGQPYEQYF
clone size: many; V gene: TRBV29-1; J gene: TRBJ2-2; D gene: TRBD2; CDR3 DNA: TGCAGCGTTTGGACTAGCGGGAGAACGAACACCGGGGAGCTGTTTTTT; CDR3 protein: CSVWTSGRTNTGELFF
clone size: .; V gene: TRBV30; J gene: TRBJ2-7; D gene: .; CDR3 DNA: TGTGCCTGGAGTCAGAGCTCCTACGAGCAGTACTTC; CDR3 protein: CAWSQSSYEQYF
clone size: .; V gene: TRBV2; J gene: TRBJ1-2; D gene: .; CDR3 DNA: TGTGCCAGCAGTGTTGGGCCGGGACCTAACTATGGCTACACCTTC; CDR3 protein: CASSVGPGPNYGYTF
clone size: few; V gene: TRBV10-3; J gene: TRBJ2-7; D gene: TRBD2; CDR3 DNA: TGTGCCATCGGACTAGCGAAAAACGAGCAGTACTTC; CDR3 protein: CAIGLAKNEQYF
clone size: few; V gene: TRBV13; J gene: TRBJ2-5; D gene: .; CDR3 DNA: TGTGCCAGCAGCAGAAAGGGGCCCGAACAAGAGACCCAGTACTTC; CDR3 protein: CASSRKGPEQETQYF
clone size: few; V gene: TRBV5-1; J gene: TRBJ2-1; D gene: .; CDR3 DNA: TGCGCCAGCAGCTTGGCCAGTGGCAATGAGCAGTTCTTC; CDR3 protein: CASSLASGNEQFF
clone size: .; V gene: TRBV20-1; J gene: TRBJ2-3; D gene: .; CDR3 DNA: TGCAGTGCTCCCGGCACAGATACGCAGTATTTT; CDR3 protein: CSAPGTDTQYF
clone size: many; V gene: TRBV12-3/TRBV12-4; J gene: TRBJ2-1; D gene: .; CDR3 DNA: TGTGCCAGCAGTACCCCAGGGCGCTACAATGAGCAGTTCTTC; CDR3 protein: CASSTPGRYNEQFF
clone size: few; V gene: TRBV28; J gene: TRBJ2-7; D gene: .; CDR3 DNA: TGTGCCAGCAGTTTATCAGGGCGGTACGAGCAGTACTTC; CDR3 protein: CASSLSGRYEQYF
clone size: few; V gene: TRBV27; J gene: TRBJ1-1; D gene: .; CDR3 DNA: TGTGCCAGCGGTCTATCCTGGGACACCGGGATCACTGAAGCTTTCTTT; CDR3 protein: CASGLSWDTGITEAFF